The 2 T cell receptor beta chains below all came from one sample that was sequenced in a study of cytomegalovirus exposure and HLA in healthy donors. 60 Vbeta and 13 Jbeta primers were used in PCR. Repertoires were generated with immunoSEQ multiplex PCR, while TCRdb's copy carries only in-frame clones and drops some. Here the sample spans more than 150,000 clones, around 79% being singletons. The sample consisted of PBMCs. The receptors shown here come from a girl aged 5-17 years in good health and CMV-seropositive.

The chain joins TRBV4-1 to TRBJ1-2; 7 bases are shared with TRBD1. J lost 4 bases, V lost 0 bases, and 11 bases had no gene match. The CDR3 has 17 amino acids. Germline V gene sequence: CDR1 MGHRA, CDR2 YSYEKL. DNA for the CDR3: TGCGCCAGCAGCCAAGATGCTTTAGGGGACAGCTTCTATGGCTACACCTTC. It is translated as CASSQDALGDSFYGYTF.

The CDR3 DNA sequence: TGTGCCAGCAGGGGGAAGATTAGCGGGGGAACCTACAATGAGCAGTTCTTC. Encoded protein: CASRGKISGGTYNEQFF. The chain links TRBV27 to TRBJ2-1; 9 nucleotides line up with TRBD2. Germline CDR1 and CDR2: MNHEY and SMNVEV (reference sequence). The CDR3 is made up of 17 amino acids. With 6 bases clipped from V and 2 bases from J, the junction kept 11 bases outside the gene matches.